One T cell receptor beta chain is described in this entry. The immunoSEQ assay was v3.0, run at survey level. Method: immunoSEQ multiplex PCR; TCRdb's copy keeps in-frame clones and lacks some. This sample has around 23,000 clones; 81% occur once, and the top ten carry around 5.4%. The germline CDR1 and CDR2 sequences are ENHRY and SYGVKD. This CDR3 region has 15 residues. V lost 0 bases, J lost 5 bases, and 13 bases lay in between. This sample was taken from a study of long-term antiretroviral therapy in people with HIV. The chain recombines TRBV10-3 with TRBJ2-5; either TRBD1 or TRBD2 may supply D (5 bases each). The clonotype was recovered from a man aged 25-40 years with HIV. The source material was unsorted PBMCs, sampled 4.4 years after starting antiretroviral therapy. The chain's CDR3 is CAISESRGGSETQYF. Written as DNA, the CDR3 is TGTGCCATCAGTGAGTCGAGGGGTGGATCGGAGACCCAGTACTTC.